This TCR beta chain was sequenced during a study of blood T cells in healthy people across ages. Concerning this clonotype: Its target is unknown.

A J-beta primer mix and a sample-barcoded 5' primer were used in a second PCR of about 7 to 12 cycles. TCRdb redid the calling of the 5' RACE reads with MiXCR, one entry per CDR3 protein. The sample has fewer than 2,000,000 distinct CDR3 sequences, around 40% seen once. The people who gave samples were healthy Caucasians from Russia, aged roughly 6 to 90. General study findings and limits: Getting older went along with TCR beta diversity per million T cells dropping roughly linearly.

Germline trimming cut 4 bases from V and 0 bases from J; bases unmatched to any gene: 4. Germline lookup yields CDR1 SGHAT and CDR2 FQNNGV. The CDR3 is 16 amino acids. The sequence was collected from a human donor in good health. The chain combines TRBV11-2 with TRBJ2-2; TRBD2 matches at 8 bases. Sequencing was performed on blood. DNA of the CDR3: TGTGCCAGCAGCTCCCGGGGGGGGGCGAACACCGGGGAGCTGTTTTTT. Encoded protein: CASSSRGGANTGELFF. Full variable domain (missing parts from reference TRBV11-2 and TRBJ2-2): EAGVAQSPRYKIIEKRQSVAFWCNPISGHATLYWYQQILGQGPKLLIQFQNNGVVDDSQLPKDRFSAERLKGVDSTLKIQPAKLEDSAVYLCASSSRGGANTGELFFGEGSRLTVL.